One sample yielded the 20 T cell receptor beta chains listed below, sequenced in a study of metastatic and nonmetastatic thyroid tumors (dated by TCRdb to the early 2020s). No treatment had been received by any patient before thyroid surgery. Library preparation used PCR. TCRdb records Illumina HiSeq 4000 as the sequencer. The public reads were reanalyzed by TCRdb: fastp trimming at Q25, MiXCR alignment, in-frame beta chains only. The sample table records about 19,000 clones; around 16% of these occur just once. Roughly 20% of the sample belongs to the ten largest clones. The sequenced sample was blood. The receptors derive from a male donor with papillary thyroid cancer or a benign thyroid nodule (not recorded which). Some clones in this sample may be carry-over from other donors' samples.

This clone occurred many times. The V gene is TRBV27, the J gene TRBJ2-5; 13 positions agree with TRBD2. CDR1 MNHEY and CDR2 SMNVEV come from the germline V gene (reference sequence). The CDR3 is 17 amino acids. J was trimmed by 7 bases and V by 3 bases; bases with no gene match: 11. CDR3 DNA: TGTGCCAGCAGTTTTATGGCAGGACTAGCGGGAGCTGGGACCCAGTACTTC. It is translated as CASSFMAGLAGAGTQYF.

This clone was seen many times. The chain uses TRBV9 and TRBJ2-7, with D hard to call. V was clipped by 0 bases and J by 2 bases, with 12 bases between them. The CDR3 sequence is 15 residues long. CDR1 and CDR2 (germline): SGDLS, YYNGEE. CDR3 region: CASSVVADSAYEQYF. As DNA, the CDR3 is TGTGCCAGCAGCGTAGTGGCGGATTCTGCCTACGAGCAGTACTTC.

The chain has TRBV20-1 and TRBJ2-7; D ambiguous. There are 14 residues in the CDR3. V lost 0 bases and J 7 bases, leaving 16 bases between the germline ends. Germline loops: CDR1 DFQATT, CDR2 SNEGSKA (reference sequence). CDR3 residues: CSARDRHRLLEQYF. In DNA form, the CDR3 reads TGCAGTGCTAGAGATCGTCACCGTTTACTAGAGCAGTACTTC.

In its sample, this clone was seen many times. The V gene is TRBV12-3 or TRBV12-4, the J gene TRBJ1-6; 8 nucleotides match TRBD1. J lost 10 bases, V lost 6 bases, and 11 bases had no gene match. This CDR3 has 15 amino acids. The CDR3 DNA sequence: TGTGCCAGCAGAAGAAAACAGGGGGATGGGTCACCCCTCCACTTT. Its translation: CASRRKQGDGSPLHF.

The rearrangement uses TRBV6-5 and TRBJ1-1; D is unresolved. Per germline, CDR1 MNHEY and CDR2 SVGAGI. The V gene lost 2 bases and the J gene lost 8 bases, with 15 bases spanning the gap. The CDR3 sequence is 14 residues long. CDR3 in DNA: TGTGCCAGCAGTTACCGCCTGGACTCTCAAGAAGCTTTCTTT. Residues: CASSYRLDSQEAFF.

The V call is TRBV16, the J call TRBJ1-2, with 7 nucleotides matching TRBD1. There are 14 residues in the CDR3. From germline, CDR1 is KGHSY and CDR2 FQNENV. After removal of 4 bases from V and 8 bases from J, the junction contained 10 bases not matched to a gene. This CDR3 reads CASSPSLTGYGYTF. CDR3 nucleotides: TGTGCCAGCAGCCCTTCTCTGACAGGGTACGGCTACACCTTC.

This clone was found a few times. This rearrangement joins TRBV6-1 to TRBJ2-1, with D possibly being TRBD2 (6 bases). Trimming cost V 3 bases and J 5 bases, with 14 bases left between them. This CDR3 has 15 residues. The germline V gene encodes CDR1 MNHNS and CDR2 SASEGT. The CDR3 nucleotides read TGTGCCAGCAGTGAGAGGAGGGGACCAAACAATGAGCAGTTCTTC. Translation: CASSERRGPNNEQFF.

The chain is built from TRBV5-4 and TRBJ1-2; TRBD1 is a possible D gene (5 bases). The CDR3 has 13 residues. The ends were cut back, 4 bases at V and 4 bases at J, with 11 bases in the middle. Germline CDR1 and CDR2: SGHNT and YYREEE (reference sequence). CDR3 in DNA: TGTGCCAGCAGCCACCAGGGATCCTATGGCTACACCTTC. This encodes CASSHQGSYGYTF.

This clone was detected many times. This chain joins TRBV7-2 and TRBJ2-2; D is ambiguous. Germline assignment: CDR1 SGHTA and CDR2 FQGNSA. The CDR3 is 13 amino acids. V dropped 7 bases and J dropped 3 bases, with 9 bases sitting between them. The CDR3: CASKLGDTGELFF. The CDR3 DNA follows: TGTGCCAGCAAGCTAGGCGACACCGGGGAGCTGTTTTTT. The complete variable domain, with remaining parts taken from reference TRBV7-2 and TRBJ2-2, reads GAGVSQSPSNKVTEKGKDVELRCDPISGHTALYWYRQSLGQGLEFLIYFQGNSAPDKSGLPSDRFSAERTGGSVSTLTIQRTQQEDSAVYLCASKLGDTGELFFGEGSRLTVL.

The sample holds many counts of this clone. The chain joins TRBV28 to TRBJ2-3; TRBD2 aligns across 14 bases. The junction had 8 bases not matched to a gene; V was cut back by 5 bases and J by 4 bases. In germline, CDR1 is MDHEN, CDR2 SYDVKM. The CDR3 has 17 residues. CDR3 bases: TGTGCCAGCAGTCCCCTGGGACTAGCGGGAGCCGCAGATACGCAGTATTTT. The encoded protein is CASSPLGLAGAADTQYF.

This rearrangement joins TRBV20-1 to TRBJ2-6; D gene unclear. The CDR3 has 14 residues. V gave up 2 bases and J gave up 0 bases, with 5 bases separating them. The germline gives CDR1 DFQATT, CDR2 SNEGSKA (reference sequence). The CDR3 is CSARMFSGANVLTF. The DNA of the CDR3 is TGCAGTGCTAGAATGTTCTCTGGGGCCAACGTCCTGACTTTC.

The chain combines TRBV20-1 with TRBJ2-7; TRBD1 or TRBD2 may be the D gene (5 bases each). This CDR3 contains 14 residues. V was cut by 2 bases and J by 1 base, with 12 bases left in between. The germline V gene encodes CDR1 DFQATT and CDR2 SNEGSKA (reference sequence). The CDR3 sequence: CSARSPEGSYEQYF. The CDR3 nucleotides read TGCAGTGCTAGATCCCCCGAGGGGTCCTACGAGCAGTACTTC.

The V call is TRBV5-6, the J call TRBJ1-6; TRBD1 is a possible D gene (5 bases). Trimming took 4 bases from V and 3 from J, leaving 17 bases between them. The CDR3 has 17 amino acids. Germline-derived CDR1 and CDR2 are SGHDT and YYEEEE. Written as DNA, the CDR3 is TGTGCCAGCAGCCTGCACAGGCGAGGGAACTATAATTCACCCCTCCACTTT. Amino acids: CASSLHRRGNYNSPLHF.

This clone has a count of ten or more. The CDR3 loop reads CASSQEQQNQETQYF. DNA of the CDR3: TGTGCCAGCAGCCAAGAACAACAGAACCAAGAGACCCAGTACTTC. The chain combines TRBV14 with TRBJ2-5; no clear D gene. There are 15 residues in the CDR3. V shed 0 bases and J shed 0 bases, with 8 bases lying between them. Germline V gene sequence: CDR1 SGHDN, CDR2 FVKESK.

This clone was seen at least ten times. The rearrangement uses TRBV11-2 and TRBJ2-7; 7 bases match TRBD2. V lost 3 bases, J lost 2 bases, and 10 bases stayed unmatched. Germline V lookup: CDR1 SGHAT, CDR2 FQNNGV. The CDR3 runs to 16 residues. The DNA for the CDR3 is TGTGCCAGCAGCTTGGGGTCTAGCGGATCCCCCTACGAGCAGTACTTC. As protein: CASSLGSSGSPYEQYF.

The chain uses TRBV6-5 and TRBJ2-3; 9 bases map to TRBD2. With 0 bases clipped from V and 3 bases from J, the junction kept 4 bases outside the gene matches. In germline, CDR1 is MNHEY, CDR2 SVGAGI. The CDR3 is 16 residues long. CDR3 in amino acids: CASSYSSAGGTDTQYF. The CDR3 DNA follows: TGTGCCAGCAGTTACTCGTCAGCGGGAGGAACAGATACGCAGTATTTT.

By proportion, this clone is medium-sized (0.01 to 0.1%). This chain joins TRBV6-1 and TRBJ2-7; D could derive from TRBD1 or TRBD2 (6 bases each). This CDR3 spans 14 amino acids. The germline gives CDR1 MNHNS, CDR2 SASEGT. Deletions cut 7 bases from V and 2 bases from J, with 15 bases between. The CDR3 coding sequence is TGTGCCAGCACCCTAAGGGGGGTTGCCTACGAGCAGTACTTC. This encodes CASTLRGVAYEQYF.

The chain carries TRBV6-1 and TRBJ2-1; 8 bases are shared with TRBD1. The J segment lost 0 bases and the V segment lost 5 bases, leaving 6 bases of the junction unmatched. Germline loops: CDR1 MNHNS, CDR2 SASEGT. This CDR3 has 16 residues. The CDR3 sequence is CASSPQGAASYNEQFF. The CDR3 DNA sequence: TGTGCCAGCAGTCCCCAGGGGGCGGCCTCCTACAATGAGCAGTTCTTC.

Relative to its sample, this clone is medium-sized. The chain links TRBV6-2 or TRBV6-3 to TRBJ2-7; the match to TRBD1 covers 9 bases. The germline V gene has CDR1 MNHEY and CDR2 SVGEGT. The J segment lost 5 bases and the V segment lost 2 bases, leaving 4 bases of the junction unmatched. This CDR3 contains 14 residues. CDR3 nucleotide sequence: TGTGCCAGCAGTTACCTACAGGGGGCGAACGAGCAGTACTTC. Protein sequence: CASSYLQGANEQYF.

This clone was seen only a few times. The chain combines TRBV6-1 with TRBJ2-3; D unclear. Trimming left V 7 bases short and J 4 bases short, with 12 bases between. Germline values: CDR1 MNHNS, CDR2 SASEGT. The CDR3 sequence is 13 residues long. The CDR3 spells CASIRWKADTQYF. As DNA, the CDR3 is TGTGCCAGCATCCGTTGGAAGGCAGATACGCAGTATTTT.